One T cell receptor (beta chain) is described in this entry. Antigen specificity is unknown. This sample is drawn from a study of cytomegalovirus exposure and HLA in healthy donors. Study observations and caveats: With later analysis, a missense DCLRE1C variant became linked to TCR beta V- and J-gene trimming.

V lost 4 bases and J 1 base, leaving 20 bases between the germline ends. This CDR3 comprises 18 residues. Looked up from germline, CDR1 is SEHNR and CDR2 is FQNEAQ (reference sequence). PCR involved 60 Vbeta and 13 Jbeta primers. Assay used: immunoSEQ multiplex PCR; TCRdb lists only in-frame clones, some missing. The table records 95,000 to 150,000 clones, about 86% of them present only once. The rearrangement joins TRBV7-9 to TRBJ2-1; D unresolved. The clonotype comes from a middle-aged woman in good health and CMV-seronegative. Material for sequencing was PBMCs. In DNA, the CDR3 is TGTGCCAGCAGCTCGACCATCCACCTTCGGCGGTCCTACAATGAGCAGTTCTTC. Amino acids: CASSSTIHLRRSYNEQFF.